The 2 T cell receptor beta chains below all came from one sample that was sequenced in a study of shared clonotypes between healthy human individuals. Clones were sequenced by immunoSEQ multiplex PCR, and TCRdb holds only the in-frame ones, with some missing. The repertoire holds over 2,000,000 clones, with just over 90% as singletons. Naive CD8 cells, CD45RO-negative and positively selected for CCR7, excluded terminally differentiated effector memory CD45RA+ cells. Material for sequencing was naive CD8+ T cells from PBMCs. The source is a man aged 18 to 30 in good health. Some clones in this sample may be carry-over from other donors' samples.

The rearrangement joins TRBV4-1 to TRBJ2-7; 7 bases align to TRBD2. The CDR3 spans 15 residues. Per the germline V gene, CDR1 is MGHRA and CDR2 is YSYEKL. V gave up 2 bases and J gave up 7 bases; unmatched junction bases: 11. The CDR3 nucleotides are TGCGCCAGCAGCCAATCCCGGGACTATCCCTTGGAGCAGTACTTC. Translated: CASSQSRDYPLEQYF.

The rearrangement uses TRBV15 and TRBJ1-4; D uncertain. V lost 6 bases and J 3 bases, leaving 14 bases between the germline ends. The CDR3 covers 15 residues. Germline CDR1 LNHNV, CDR2 YYDKDF (reference sequence). The CDR3 here is CATRNTGSSNEKLFF. The CDR3 DNA reads as TGTGCCACCAGAAATACCGGGAGCTCTAATGAAAAACTGTTTTTT.